Listed here is a single T cell receptor (beta chain). The antigen is not known. This sequence may be a read error, since a much larger clone differs from it by one base. Relying on iRepertoire HTBI primers and Arm-PCR of CDR3 regions, the team built TCR beta libraries. TCRdb processed the multiplex PCR reads anew with MiXCR; each CDR3 protein has one entry. The data contain a few hundred thousand distinct CDR3 sequences, 15% to 20% of them singletons. The germline V gene encodes CDR1 SGHTA and CDR2 FQGTGA. The CDR3 has 15 amino acids. This entry belongs to a study of regulatory T cells in long-lasting Graves disease. Whole-study results and caveats: Favored gene segments in persistent disease were TRBV28, TRBJ1-2 and TRBJ2-5.

Time point of the sample: newly diagnosed GD, antithyroid drugs for less than 3 months. PBMC RNA served as the TCR library source. This same sample was also taken into another study, of T cells in Graves' hyperthyroidism and ophthalmopathy. This second study notes: The study used the HTBI primer set for a first-round RT-PCR of the TCR CDR3.

The receptor comes from a woman under 30 with Graves disease. The V and J genes are TRBV7-3 and TRBJ1-3, with 12 bases fitting TRBD1. This material consisted of peripheral blood mononuclear cells (PBMCs), taken at new diagnosis, from a patient treated with antithyroid drugs. In DNA form, the CDR3 reads TGTGCCAGCGCAGGGGACAGGGGGCCTGGAAACACCAAATATTTT. It specifies CASAGDRGPGNTKYF.